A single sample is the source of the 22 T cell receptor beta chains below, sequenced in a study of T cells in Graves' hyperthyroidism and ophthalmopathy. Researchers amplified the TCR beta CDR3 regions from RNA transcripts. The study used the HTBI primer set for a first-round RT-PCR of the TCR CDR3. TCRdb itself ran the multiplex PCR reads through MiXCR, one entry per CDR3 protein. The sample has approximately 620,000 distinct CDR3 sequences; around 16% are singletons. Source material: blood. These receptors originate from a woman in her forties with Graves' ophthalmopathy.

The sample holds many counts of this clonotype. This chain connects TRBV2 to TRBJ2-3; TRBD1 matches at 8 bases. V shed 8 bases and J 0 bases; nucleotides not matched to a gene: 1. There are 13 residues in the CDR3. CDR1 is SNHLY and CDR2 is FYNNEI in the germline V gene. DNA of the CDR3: TGTGCCAGCCGGACAGGGAGCACAGATACGCAGTATTTT. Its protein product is CASRTGSTDTQYF. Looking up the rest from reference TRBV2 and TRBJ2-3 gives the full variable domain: EPEVTQTPSHQVTQMGQEVILRCVPISNHLYFYWYRQILGQKVEFLVSFYNNEISEKSEIFDDQFSVERPDGSNFTLKIRSTKLEDSAMYFCASRTGSTDTQYFGPGTRLTVL.

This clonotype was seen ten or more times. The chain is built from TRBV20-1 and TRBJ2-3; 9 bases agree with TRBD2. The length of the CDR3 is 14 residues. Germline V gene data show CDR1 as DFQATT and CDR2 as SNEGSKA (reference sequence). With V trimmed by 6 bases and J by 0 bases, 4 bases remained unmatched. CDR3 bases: TGCAGTGCGAGACTAGCGGAGAGCACAGATACGCAGTATTTT. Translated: CSARLAESTDTQYF.

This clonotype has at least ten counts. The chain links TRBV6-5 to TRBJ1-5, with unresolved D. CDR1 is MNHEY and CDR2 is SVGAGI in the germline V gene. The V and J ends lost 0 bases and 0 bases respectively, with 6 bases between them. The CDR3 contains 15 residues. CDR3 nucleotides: TGTGCCAGCAGTTACTCGGCCGGTAGCAATCAGCCCCAGCATTTT. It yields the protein CASSYSAGSNQPQHF.

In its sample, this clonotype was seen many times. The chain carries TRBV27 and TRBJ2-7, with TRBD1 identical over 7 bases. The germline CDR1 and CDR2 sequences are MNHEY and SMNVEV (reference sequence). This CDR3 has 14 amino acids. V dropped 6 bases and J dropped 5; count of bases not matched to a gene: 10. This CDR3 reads CASSPARQGHEQYF. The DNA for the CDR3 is TGTGCCAGCAGCCCAGCCCGACAGGGACACGAGCAGTACTTC.

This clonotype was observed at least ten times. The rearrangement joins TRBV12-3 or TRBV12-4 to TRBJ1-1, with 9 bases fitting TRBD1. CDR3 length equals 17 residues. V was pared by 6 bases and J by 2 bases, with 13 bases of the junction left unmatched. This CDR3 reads CASSPGQGLGVNTEAFF. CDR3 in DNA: TGTGCCAGCAGCCCGGGACAGGGCCTCGGAGTAAACACTGAAGCTTTCTTT.

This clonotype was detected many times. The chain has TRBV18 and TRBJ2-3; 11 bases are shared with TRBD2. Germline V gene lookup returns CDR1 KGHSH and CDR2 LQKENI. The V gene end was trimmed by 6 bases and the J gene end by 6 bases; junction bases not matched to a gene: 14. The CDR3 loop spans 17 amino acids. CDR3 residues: CASSRGTSGNRWDTQYF. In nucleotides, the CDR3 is TGTGCCAGCTCGAGAGGGACTAGCGGAAACAGATGGGATACGCAGTATTTT.

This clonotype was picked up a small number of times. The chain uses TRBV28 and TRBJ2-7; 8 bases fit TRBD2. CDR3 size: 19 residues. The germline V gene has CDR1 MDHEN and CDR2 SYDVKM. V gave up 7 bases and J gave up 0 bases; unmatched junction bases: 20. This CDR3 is CASTPAGFVASGPSYEQYF. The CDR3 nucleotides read TGTGCCAGCACCCCCGCTGGATTTGTAGCTAGCGGGCCCTCCTACGAGCAGTACTTC.

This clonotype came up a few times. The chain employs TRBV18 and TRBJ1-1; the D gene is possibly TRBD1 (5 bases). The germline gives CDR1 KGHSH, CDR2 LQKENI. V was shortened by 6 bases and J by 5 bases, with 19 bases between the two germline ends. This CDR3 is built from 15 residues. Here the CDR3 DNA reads TGTGCCAGCTCGCCCACGAAGGGGATTGGAACTGAAGCTTTCTTT. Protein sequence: CASSPTKGIGTEAFF.

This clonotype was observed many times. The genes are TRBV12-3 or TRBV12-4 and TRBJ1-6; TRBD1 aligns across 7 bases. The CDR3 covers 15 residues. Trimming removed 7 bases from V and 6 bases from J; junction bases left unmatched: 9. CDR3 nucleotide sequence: TGTGCCAGCACCATGACAGGGTACCGTAATTCACCCCTCCACTTT. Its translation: CASTMTGYRNSPLHF.

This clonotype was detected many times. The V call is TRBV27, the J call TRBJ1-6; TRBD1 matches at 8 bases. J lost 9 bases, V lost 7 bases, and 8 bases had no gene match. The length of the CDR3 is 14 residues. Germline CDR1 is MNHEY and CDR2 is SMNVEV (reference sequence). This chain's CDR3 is CASKGTGGVSPLHF. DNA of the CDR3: TGTGCCAGCAAGGGAACAGGGGGAGTTTCACCCCTCCACTTT.

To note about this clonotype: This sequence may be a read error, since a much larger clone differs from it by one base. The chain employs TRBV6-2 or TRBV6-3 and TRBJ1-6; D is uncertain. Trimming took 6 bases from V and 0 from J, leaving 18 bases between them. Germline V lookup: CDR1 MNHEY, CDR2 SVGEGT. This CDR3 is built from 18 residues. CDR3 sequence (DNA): TGTGCCAGCAGCGACGGGGAGCGGGGAAGCTCCTATAATTCACCCCTCCACTTT. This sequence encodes CASSDGERGSSYNSPLHF.

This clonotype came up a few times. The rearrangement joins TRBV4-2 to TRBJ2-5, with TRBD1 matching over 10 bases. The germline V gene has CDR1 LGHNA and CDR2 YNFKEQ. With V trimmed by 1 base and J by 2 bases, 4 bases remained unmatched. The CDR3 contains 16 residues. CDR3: CASSQVDRGAQETQYF. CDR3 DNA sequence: TGTGCCAGCAGCCAAGTGGACAGGGGGGCGCAAGAGACCCAGTACTTC.

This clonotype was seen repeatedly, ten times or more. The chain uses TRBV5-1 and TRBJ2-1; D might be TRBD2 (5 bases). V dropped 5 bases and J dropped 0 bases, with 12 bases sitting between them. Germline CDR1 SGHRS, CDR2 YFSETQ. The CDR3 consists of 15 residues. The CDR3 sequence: CASSYGGLSYNEQFF. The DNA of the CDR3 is TGCGCCAGCAGTTACGGCGGGCTCTCCTACAATGAGCAGTTCTTC.

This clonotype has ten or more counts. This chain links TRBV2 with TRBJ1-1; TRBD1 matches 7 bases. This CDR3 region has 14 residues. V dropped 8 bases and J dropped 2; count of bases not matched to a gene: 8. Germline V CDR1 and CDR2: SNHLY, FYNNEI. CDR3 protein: CASCQNRGNTEAFF. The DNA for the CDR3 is TGTGCCAGCTGCCAGAACAGGGGAAACACTGAAGCTTTCTTT.

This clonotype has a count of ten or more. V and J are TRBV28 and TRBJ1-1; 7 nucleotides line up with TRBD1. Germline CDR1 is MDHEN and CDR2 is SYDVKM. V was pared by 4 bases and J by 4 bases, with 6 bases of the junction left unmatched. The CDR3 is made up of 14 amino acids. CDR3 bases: TGTGCCAGCAGTTCAGGGGGACAGATCACTGAAGCTTTCTTT. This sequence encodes CASSSGGQITEAFF.

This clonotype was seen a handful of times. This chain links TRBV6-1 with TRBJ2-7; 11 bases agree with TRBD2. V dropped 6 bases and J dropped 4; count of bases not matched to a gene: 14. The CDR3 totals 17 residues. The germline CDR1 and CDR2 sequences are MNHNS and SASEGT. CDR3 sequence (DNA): TGTGCCAGCAGCTTGGGGCCTAGCGGGAGGTCTATGTACGAGCAGTACTTC. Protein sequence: CASSLGPSGRSMYEQYF.

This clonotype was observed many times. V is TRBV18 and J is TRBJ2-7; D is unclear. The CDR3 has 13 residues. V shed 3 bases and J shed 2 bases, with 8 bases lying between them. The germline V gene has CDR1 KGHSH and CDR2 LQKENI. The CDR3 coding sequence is TGTGCCAGCTCACCGGCGTTTGCCTACGAGCAGTACTTC. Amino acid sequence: CASSPAFAYEQYF.

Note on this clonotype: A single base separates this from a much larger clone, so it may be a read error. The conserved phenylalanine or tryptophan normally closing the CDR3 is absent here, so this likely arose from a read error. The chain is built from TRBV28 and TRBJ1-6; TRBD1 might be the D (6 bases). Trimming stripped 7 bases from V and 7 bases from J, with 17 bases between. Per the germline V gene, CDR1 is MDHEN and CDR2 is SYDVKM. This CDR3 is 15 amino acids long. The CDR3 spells CASTLTRGLNSPLHL. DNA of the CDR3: TGTGCCAGCACCCTAACCAGGGGTTTGAATTCACCCCTCCACCTT.

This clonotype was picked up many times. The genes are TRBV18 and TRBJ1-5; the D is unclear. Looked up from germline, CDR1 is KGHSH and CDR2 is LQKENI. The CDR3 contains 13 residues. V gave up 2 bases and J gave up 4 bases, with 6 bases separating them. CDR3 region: CASSPWENQPQHF. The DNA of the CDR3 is TGTGCCAGCTCACCATGGGAAAATCAGCCCCAGCATTTT. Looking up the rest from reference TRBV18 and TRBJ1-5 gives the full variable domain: NAGVMQNPRHLVRRRGQEARLRCSPMKGHSHVYWYRQLPEEGLKFMVYLQKENIIDESGMPKERFSAEFPKEGPSILRIQQVVRGDSAAYFCASSPWENQPQHFGDGTRLSIL.

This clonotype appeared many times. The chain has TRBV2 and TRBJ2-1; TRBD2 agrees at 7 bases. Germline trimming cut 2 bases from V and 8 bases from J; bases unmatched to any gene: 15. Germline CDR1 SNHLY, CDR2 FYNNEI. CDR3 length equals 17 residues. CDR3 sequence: CASSETGRWASGYEQFF. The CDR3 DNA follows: TGTGCCAGCAGTGAAACAGGAAGGTGGGCTAGCGGTTATGAGCAGTTCTTC.

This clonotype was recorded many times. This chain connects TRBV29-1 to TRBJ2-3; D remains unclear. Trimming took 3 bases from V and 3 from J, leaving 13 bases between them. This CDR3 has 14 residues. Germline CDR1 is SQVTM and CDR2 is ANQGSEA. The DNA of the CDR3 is TGCAGCGTTGACGGGTTATTAGTAACAGATACGCAGTATTTT. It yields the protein CSVDGLLVTDTQYF.

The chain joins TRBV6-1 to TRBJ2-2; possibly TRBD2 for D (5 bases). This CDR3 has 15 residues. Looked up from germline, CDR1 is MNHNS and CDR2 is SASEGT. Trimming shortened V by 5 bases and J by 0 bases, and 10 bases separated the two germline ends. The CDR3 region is CASSRGSANTGELFF. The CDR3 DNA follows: TGTGCCAGCAGTCGGGGAAGCGCGAACACCGGGGAGCTGTTTTTT.